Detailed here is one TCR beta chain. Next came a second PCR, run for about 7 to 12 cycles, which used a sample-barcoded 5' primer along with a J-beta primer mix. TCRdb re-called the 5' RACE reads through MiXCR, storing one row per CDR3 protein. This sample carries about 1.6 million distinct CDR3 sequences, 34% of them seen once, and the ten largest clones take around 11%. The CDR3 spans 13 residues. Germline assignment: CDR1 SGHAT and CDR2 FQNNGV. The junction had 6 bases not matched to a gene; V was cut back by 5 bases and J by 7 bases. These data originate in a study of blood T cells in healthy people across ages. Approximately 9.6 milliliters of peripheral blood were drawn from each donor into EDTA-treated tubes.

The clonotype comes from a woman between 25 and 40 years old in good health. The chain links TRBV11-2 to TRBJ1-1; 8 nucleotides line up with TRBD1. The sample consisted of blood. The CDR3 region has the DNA TGTGCCAGCAGCCCGGACAGGGTGGGTGAAGCTTTCTTT. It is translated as CASSPDRVGEAFF.